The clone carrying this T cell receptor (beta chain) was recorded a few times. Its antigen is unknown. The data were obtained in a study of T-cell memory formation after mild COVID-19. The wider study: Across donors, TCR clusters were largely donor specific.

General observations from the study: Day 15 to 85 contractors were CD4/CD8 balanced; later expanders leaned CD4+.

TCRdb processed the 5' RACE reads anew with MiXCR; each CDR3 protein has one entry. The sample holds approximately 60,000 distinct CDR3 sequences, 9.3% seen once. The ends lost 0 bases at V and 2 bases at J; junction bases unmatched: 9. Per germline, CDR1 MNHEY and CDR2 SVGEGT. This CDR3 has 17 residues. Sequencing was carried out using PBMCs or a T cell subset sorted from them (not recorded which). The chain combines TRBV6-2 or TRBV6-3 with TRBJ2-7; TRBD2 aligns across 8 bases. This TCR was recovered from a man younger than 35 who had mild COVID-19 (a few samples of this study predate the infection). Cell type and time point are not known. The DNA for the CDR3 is TGTGCCAGCAGTTACTCGATCAGCCAGCGGGGGACCTACGAGCAGTACTTC. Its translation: CASSYSISQRGTYEQYF.